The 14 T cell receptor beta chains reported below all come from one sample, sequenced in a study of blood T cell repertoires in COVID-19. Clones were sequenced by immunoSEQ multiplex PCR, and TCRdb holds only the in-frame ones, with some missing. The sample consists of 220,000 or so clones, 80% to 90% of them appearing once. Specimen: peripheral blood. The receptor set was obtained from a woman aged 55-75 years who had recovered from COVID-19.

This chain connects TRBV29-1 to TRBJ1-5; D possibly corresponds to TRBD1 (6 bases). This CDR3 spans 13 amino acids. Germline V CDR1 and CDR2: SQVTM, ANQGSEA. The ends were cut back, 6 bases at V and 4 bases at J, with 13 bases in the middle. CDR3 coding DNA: TGCAGCGTAGCCCGGGACATGAATCAGCCCCAGCATTTT. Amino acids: CSVARDMNQPQHF. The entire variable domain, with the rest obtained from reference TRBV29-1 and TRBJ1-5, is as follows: SAVISQKPSRDICQRGTSLTIQCQVDSQVTMMFWYRQQPGQSLTLIATANQGSEATYESGFVIDKFPISRPNLTFSTLTVSNMSPEDSSIYLCSVARDMNQPQHFGDGTRLSIL.

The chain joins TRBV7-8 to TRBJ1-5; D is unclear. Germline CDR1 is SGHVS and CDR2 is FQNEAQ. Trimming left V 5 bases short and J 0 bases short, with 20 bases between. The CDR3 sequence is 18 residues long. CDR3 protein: CASSTHGPGRYSNQPQHF. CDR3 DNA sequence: TGTGCCAGCAGCACCCACGGGCCGGGGAGGTATAGCAATCAGCCCCAGCATTTT.

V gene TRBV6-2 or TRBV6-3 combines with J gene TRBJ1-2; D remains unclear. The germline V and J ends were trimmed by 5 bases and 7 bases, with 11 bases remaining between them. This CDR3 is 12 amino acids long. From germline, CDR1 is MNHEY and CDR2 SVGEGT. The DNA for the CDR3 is TGTGCCAGCAGTGGTGACAATTTTGGCTACACCTTC. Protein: CASSGDNFGYTF.

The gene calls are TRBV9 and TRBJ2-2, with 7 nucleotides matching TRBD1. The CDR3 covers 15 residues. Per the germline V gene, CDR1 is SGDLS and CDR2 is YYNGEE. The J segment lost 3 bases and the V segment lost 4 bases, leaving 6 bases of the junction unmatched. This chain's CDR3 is CASSQPTGDTGELFF. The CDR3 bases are TGTGCCAGCAGCCAACCTACAGGGGACACCGGGGAGCTGTTTTTT.

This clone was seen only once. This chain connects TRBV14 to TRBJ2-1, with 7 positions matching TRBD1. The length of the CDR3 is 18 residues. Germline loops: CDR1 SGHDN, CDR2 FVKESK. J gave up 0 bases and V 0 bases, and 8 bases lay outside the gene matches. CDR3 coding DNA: TGTGCCAGCAGCCAAGACCTAGGACAGGAGAGCTCCTACAATGAGCAGTTCTTC. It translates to CASSQDLGQESSYNEQFF.

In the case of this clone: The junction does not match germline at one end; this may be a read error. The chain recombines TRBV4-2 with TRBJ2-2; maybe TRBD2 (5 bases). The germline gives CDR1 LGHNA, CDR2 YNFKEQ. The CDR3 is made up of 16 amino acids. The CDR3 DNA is TGTGCCAACAGCCAAGAGCCTAGCTCGAACACCGGGGAGCTGTTTTTT. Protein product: CANSQEPSSNTGELFF.

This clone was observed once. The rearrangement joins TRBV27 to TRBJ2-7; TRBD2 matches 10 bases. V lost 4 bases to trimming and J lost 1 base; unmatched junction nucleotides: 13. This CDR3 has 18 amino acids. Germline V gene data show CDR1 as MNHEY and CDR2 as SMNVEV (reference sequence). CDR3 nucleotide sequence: TGTGCCAGCAGTTCGTATCGTAGGCTAGCGGGGGTTTCCTACGAGCAGTACTTC. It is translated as CASSSYRRLAGVSYEQYF.

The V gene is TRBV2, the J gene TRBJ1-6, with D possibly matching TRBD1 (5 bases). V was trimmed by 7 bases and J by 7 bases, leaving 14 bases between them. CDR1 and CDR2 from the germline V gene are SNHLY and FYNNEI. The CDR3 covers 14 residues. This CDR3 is CASTPGQGNSPLHF. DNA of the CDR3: TGTGCCAGCACCCCTGGTCAGGGAAATTCACCCCTCCACTTT.

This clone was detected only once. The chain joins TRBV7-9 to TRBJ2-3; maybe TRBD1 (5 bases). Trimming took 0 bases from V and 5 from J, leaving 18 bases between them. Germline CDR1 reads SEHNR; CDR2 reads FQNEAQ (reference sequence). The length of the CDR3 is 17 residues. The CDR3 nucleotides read TGTGCCAGCAGCTTAGCGAGGCTGTGGGGCCGTTTAGATACGCAGTATTTT. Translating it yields CASSLARLWGRLDTQYF.

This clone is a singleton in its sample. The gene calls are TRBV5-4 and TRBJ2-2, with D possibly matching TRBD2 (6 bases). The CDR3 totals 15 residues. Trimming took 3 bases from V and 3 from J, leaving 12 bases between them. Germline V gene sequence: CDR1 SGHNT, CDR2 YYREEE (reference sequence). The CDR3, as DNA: TGTGCCAGCAGCTACGGCGGGGAGGACACCGGGGAGCTGTTTTTT. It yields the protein CASSYGGEDTGELFF.

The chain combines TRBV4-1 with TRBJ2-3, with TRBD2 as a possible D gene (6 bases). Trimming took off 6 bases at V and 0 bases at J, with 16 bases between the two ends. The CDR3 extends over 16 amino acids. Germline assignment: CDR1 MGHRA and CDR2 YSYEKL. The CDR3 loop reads CASRLTLAASTDTQYF. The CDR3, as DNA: TGCGCCAGCAGGTTAACGTTAGCGGCTAGCACAGATACGCAGTATTTT.

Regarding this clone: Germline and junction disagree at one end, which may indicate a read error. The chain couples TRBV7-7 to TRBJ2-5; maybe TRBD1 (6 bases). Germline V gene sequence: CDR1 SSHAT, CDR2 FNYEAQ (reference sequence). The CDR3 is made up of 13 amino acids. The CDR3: CASSLVPEGAQYF. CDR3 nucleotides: TGTGCTAGCAGCTTAGTCCCAGAGGGGGCCCAGTACTTC.

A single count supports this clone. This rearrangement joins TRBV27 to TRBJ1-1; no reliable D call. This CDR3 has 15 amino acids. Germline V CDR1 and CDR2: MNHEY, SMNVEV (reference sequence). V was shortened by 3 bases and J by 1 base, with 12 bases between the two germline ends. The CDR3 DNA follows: TGTGCCAGCAGTTTCGGAGTCACCGGGAACACTGAAGCTTTCTTT. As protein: CASSFGVTGNTEAFF.

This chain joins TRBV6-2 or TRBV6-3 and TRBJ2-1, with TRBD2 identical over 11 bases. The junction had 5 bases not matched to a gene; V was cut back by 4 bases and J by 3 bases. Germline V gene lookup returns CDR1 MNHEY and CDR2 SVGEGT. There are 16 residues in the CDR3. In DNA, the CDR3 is TGTGCCAGCAGTTTGGGGACTAGCGGACTCTACAATGAGCAGTTCTTC. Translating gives CASSLGTSGLYNEQFF.